Given below is one T cell receptor beta chain in context. Antigen unknown. This entry belongs to a study of T cell responses to AZD1222 COVID-19 vaccine. Overall study findings and caveats: The study found Spike-specific TCR breadth and depth rose after two AZD1222 doses. Possibly, clonal diversity was underestimated; donors were largely white British and included more females. Unmutated variant regions are reportedly targeted by nearly half of spike-specific TCRs.

The protocol was immunoSEQ multiplex PCR, while the TCRdb copy is restricted to in-frame clones and leaves out a portion. In the table there are around 110,000 clones, 92% of which are singletons. The V and J ends lost 4 bases and 3 bases respectively, with 21 bases between them. The CDR3 length is 17 residues. CDR1 and CDR2 from the germline V gene are KGHSH and LQKENI. The V call is TRBV18, the J call TRBJ1-2, with D perhaps matching TRBD1 (5 bases). The clonotype was recovered from an adult who received the AZD1222 COVID-19 vaccine. Sequenced material: peripheral blood, taken 28 days after the second AZD1222 dose. CDR3 sequence reads: CASSLTTYPGTDYGYTF. CDR3 DNA sequence: TGTGCCAGCTCACTCACCACCTACCCCGGGACGGACTATGGCTACACCTTC.